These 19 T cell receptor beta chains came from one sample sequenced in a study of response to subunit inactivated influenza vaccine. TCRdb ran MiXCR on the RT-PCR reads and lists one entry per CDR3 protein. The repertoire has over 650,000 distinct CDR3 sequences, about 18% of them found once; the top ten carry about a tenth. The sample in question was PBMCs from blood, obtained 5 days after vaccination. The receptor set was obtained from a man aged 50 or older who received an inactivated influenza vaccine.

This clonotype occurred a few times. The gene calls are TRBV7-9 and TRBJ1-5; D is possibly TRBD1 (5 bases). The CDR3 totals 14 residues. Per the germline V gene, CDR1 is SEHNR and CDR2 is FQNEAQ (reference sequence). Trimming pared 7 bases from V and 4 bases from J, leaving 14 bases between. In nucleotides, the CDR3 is TGTGCCAGCACCTTTGGGGGTCAGAATCAGCCCCAGCATTTT. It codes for CASTFGGQNQPQHF.

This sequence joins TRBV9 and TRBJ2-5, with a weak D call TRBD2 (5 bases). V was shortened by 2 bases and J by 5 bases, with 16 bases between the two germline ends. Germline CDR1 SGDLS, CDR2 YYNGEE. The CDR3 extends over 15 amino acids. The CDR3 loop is CASSVQMTGSETQYF. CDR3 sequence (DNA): TGTGCCAGCAGCGTCCAGATGACGGGATCCGAGACCCAGTACTTC.

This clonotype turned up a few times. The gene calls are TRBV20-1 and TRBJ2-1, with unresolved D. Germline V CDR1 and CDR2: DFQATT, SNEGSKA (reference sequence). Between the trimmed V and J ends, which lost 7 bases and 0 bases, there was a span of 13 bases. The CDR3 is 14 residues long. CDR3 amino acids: CSDRGGRSYNEQFF. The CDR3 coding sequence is TGCAGTGACAGAGGCGGTCGCTCCTACAATGAGCAGTTCTTC.

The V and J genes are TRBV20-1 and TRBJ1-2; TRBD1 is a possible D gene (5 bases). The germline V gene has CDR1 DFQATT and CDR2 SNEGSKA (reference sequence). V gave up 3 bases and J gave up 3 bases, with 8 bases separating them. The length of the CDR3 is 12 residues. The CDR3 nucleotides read TGCAGTGCTAGTTTAGGGGACTATGGCTACACCTTC. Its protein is CSASLGDYGYTF.

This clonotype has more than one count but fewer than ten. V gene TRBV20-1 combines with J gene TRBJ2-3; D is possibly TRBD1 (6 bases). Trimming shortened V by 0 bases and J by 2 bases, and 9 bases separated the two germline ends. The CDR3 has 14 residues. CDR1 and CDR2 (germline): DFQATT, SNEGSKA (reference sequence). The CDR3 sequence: CSARDGGHTDTQYF. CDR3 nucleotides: TGCAGTGCTAGAGATGGGGGACACACAGATACGCAGTATTTT.

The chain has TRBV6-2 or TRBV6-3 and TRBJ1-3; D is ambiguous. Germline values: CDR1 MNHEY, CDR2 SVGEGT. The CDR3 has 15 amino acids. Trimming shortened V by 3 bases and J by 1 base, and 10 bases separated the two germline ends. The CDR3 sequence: CASSYVGRSGNTIYF. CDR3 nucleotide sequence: TGTGCCAGCAGTTATGTCGGAAGATCTGGAAACACCATATATTTT.

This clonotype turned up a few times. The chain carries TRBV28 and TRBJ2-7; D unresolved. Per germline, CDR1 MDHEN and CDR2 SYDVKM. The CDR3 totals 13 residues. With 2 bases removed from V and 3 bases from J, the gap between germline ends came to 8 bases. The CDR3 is CASSLISVYEQYF. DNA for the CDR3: TGTGCCAGCAGTTTAATCTCTGTCTACGAGCAGTACTTC.

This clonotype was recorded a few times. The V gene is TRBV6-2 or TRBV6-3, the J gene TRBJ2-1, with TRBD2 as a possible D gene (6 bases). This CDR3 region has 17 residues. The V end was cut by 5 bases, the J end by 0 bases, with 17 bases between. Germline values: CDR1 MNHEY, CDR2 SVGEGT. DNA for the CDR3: TGTGCCAGCAGTCCCGTGGGTAGCGGTCGCTCCTACAATGAGCAGTTCTTC. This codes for CASSPVGSGRSYNEQFF.

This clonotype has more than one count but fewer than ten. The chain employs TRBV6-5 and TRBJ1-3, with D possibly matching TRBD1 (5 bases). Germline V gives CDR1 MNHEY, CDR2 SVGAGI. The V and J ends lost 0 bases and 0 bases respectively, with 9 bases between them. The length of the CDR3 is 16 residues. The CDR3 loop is CASSYSEGLSGNTIYF. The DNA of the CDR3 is TGTGCCAGCAGTTACTCGGAGGGGCTCTCTGGAAACACCATATATTTT.

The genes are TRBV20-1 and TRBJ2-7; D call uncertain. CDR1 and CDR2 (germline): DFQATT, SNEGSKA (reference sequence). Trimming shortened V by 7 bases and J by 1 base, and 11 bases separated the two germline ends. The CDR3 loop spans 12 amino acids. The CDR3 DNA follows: TGCAGTGTCGCCGTAACATCCTACGAGCAGTACTTC. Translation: CSVAVTSYEQYF.

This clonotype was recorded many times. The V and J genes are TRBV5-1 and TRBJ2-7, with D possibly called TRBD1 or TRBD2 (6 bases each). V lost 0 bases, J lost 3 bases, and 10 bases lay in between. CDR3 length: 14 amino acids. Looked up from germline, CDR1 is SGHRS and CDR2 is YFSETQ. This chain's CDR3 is CASSLAGGFYEQYF. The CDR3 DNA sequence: TGCGCCAGCAGCTTGGCCGGGGGCTTCTACGAGCAGTACTTC.

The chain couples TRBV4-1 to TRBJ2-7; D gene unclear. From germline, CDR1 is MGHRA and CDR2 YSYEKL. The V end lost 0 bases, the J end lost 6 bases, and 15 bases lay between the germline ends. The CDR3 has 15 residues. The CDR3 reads CASSQEVVGLREQYF. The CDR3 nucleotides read TGCGCCAGCAGCCAAGAGGTGGTAGGGCTTCGCGAGCAGTACTTC.

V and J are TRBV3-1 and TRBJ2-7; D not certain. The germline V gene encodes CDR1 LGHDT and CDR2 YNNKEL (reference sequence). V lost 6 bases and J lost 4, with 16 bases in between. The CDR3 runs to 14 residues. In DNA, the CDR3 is TGTGCCAGCAGACGCTCAAGGGATAGGTACGAGCAGTACTTC. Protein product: CASRRSRDRYEQYF.

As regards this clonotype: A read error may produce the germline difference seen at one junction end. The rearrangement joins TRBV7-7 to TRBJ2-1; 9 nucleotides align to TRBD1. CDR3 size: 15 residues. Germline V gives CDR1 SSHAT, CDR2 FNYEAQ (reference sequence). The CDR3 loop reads CASSKDRGSHNEQFF. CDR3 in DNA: TGTGCTAGCAGCAAGGACAGGGGATCCCACAATGAGCAGTTCTTC.

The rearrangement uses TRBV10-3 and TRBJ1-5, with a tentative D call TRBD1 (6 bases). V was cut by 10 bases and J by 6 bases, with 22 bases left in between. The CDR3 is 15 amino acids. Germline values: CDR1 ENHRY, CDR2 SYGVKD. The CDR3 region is CATSSLGGSSQPQHF. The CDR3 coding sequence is TGTGCCACATCTAGTCTGGGGGGCTCCTCTCAGCCCCAGCATTTT.

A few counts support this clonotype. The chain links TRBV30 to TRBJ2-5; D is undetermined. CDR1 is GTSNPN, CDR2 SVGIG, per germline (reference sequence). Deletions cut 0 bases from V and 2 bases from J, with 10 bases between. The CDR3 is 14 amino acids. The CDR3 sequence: CAWSVKARQETQYF. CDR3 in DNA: TGTGCCTGGAGTGTAAAGGCTAGACAAGAGACCCAGTACTTC.

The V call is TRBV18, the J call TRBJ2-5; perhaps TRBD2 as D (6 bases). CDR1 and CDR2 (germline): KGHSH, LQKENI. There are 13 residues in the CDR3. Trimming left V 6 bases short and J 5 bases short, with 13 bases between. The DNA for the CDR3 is TGTGCCAGCTCTCAACTAGCTTGGGAGACCCAGTACTTC. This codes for CASSQLAWETQYF.

The CDR3 loop is CASSSRQGGTGELFF. The CDR3 region has the DNA TGTGCCAGCAGTTCTCGACAGGGAGGAACCGGGGAGCTGTTTTTT. This sequence joins TRBV12-3 or TRBV12-4 and TRBJ2-2; a weak D match, TRBD1 (7 bases). The CDR3 runs 15 residues. Trimming took off 4 bases at V and 5 bases at J, with 14 bases between the two ends.

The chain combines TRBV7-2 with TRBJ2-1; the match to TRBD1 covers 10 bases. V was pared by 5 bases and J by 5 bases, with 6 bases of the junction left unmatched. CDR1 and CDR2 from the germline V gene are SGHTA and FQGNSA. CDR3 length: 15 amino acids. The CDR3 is CASSKDRGTNNEQFF. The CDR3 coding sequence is TGTGCCAGCAGCAAGGACAGGGGGACAAACAATGAGCAGTTCTTC.